These 29 T cell receptor beta chains came from one sample sequenced in a study of cytomegalovirus exposure and HLA in healthy donors. Vbeta (60) and Jbeta (13) primers were used in the PCR. This table comes from immunoSEQ multiplex PCR, and its TCRdb copy is limited to in-frame clones, with some not included. The profile shows 120,000 or so clones, roughly 80% of them singletons. Source material: PBMCs. These receptors were obtained from a woman between 40 and 50 years old in good health and CMV-seronegative.

Worth noting for this clone: At one of its ends the junction is not consistent with the germline gene, which may arise from a read error. The CDR3 loop is CASSYSGMSYHF. The CDR3 DNA is TGTGCCAGCAGTTATTCAGGGATGAGTTACCACTTC. This rearrangement joins TRBV6-1 to TRBJ2-7, with D possibly matching TRBD1 (5 bases). The CDR3 runs 12 residues. Per germline, CDR1 MNHNS and CDR2 SASEGT.

The rearrangement joins TRBV4-2 to TRBJ2-7, with a weak D call TRBD2 (7 bases). The germline V and J ends were trimmed by 0 bases and 2 bases, with 17 bases remaining between them. The CDR3 has 17 residues. CDR1 is LGHNA and CDR2 is YNFKEQ in the germline V gene. The CDR3 loop reads CASSQELGRGGAYEQYF. Written as DNA, the CDR3 is TGTGCCAGCAGCCAAGAGCTGGGAAGGGGGGGAGCCTACGAGCAGTACTTC.

There are a few counts of this clone. The CDR3 nucleotides read TGCGCCAGCAGCTTGGATACAGGGGGCGGCTCTGAAGCTTTCTTT. It is translated as CASSLDTGGGSEAFF. This sequence joins TRBV5-1 and TRBJ1-1; 9 bases are shared with TRBD1. Trimming cost V 0 bases and J 6 bases; bases outside gene matches: 6. The CDR3 sequence is 15 residues long. Germline CDR1 and CDR2: SGHRS and YFSETQ.

This clone occurred once. J is TRBJ1-1 and V is TRBV9; D unclear. The V gene lost 0 bases and the J gene lost 4 bases, with 4 bases spanning the gap. Germline V gives CDR1 SGDLS, CDR2 YYNGEE. The CDR3 has 12 residues. The CDR3 region is CASSVAGTEAFF. Written as DNA, the CDR3 is TGTGCCAGCAGCGTAGCGGGCACTGAAGCTTTCTTT.

The rearrangement links TRBV4-2 to TRBJ1-2; maybe TRBD1 (5 bases). In germline, CDR1 is LGHNA, CDR2 YNFKEQ. CDR3 length: 12 residues. V was pared by 1 base and J by 8 bases, with 8 bases between. The CDR3 nucleotides read TGTGCCAGCAGCCAAGCAGGGCTAGGCTACACCTTC. It is translated as CASSQAGLGYTF.

The chain has TRBV28 and TRBJ1-5, with TRBD1 matching over 8 bases. The CDR3 spans 15 residues. V shed 3 bases and J 6 bases; nucleotides not matched to a gene: 7. Germline V lookup: CDR1 MDHEN, CDR2 SYDVKM. The CDR3 bases are TGTGCCAGCAGTTTGGAGACAGGGGTTGGTCAGCCCCAGCATTTT. It codes for CASSLETGVGQPQHF.

The chain is built from TRBV27 and TRBJ1-3, with D possibly TRBD1 on 6 matching bases. CDR3 length: 14 amino acids. V was cut by 5 bases and J by 2 bases, with 10 bases left in between. Germline CDR1 is MNHEY and CDR2 is SMNVEV (reference sequence). For the CDR3, the DNA is TGTGCCAGCAGTGTCAGGGGCCCTGGAAACACCATATATTTT. It specifies CASSVRGPGNTIYF.

This clone came up a few times. This rearrangement joins TRBV4-1 to TRBJ1-1; possibly TRBD1 for D (5 bases). Germline CDR1 is MGHRA and CDR2 is YSYEKL. V lost 0 bases and J lost 5, with 16 bases in between. The CDR3 sequence is 16 residues long. The CDR3 coding sequence is TGCGCCAGCAGCCAAGATAGATTCGGGGGAAGGACTGAAGCTTTCTTT. Translation: CASSQDRFGGRTEAFF.

The chain combines TRBV5-5 with TRBJ2-3, with 10 bases matching TRBD2. The CDR3 covers 17 residues. Germline CDR1 and CDR2: SGHKS and YYEKEE (reference sequence). With V trimmed by 0 bases and J by 6 bases, 10 bases remained unmatched. The CDR3 here is CASSLVGLAGELDTQYF. The CDR3 DNA reads as TGTGCCAGCAGCTTGGTCGGGCTAGCGGGAGAGCTGGATACGCAGTATTTT.

The chain links TRBV4-1 to TRBJ1-2; D is undetermined. CDR3 length equals 14 residues. Trimming removed 0 bases from V and 2 bases from J, with 7 bases in between. The germline CDR1 and CDR2 sequences are MGHRA and YSYEKL. The CDR3 region is CASSQDRVNYGYTF. CDR3 coding DNA: TGCGCCAGCAGCCAAGATCGGGTGAACTATGGCTACACCTTC.

The CDR3 protein is CASSLRLAGAASYNSPLHF. The CDR3 coding sequence is TGTGCCAGCAGTTTACGGTTGGCAGGGGCGGCTTCCTATAATTCACCCCTCCACTTT. This rearrangement joins TRBV27 to TRBJ1-6, with D maybe TRBD1 (6 bases). This CDR3 region has 19 residues. Germline-derived CDR1 and CDR2 are MNHEY and SMNVEV (reference sequence). Deletions cut 2 bases from V and 1 base from J, with 18 bases between.

The chain couples TRBV11-2 to TRBJ2-5; TRBD2 agrees at 16 bases. The CDR3 loop spans 16 amino acids. Losses at the gene ends were 4 bases for V and 5 bases for J; bases not matched to a gene: 4. The germline V gene encodes CDR1 SGHAT and CDR2 FQNNGV. The CDR3 spells CASSSGLAGGGETQYF. The CDR3 nucleotides read TGTGCCAGCAGCTCGGGACTAGCGGGAGGGGGGGAGACCCAGTACTTC.

This clone was seen only once. The V and J genes are TRBV5-1 and TRBJ2-5; a possible D gene is TRBD1 (6 bases). Matching the DNA end better, TRBJ2-7 makes the J call doubtful. Germline assignment: CDR1 SGHRS and CDR2 YFSETQ. The length of the CDR3 is 14 residues. This CDR3 is CASSRQELLYEQYF. In nucleotides, the CDR3 is TGCGCCAGCAGTAGACAGGAGCTCCTTTACGAGCAGTACTTC.

This clone was recorded only once. CDR3 DNA: TGTGCCAGCGAGGCGATTGGAAACACCATATATTTT. Protein: CASEAIGNTIYF. The V and J genes are TRBV28 and TRBJ1-3, with D unclear. The V and J ends lost 8 bases and 3 bases respectively, with 8 bases between them. Germline V lookup: CDR1 MDHEN, CDR2 SYDVKM. This CDR3 spans 12 amino acids.

The chain carries TRBV7-3 and TRBJ2-1; a possible D gene is TRBD2 (6 bases). Per germline, CDR1 SGHTA and CDR2 FQGTGA. V was cut by 5 bases and J by 0 bases, with 11 bases left in between. The CDR3 contains 15 residues. CDR3 loop: CASSQGLSSYNEQFF. CDR3 nucleotides: TGTGCCAGCAGCCAGGGACTGAGCTCCTACAATGAGCAGTTCTTC.

The genes are TRBV7-2 and TRBJ2-5; TRBD2 matches 15 bases. The J call may be in error: the DNA end matches TRBJ2-7 better. This CDR3 contains 18 residues. CDR1 and CDR2 (germline): SGHTA, FQGNSA. Written as DNA, the CDR3 is TGTGCCAGCAGCTTAAGGACTAGCGGGAGGGCCTTAACCTACGAGCAGTACTTC. Its translation is CASSLRTSGRALTYEQYF.

The V gene is TRBV10-3, the J gene TRBJ1-2, with D unclear. The germline CDR1 and CDR2 sequences are ENHRY and SYGVKD. V lost 10 bases, J lost 7 bases, and 10 bases lay in between. CDR3 length: 10 amino acids. CDR3 sequence reads: CATLSFGYTF. The CDR3 DNA reads TGTGCCACCCTCTCCTTTGGCTACACCTTC.

This chain connects TRBV5-1 to TRBJ2-7; TRBD2 matches at 14 bases. J was trimmed by 9 bases and V by 4 bases; bases with no gene match: 6. This CDR3 comprises 14 residues. Germline-derived CDR1 and CDR2 are SGHRS and YFSETQ. CDR3 bases: TGCGCCAGCAGCATGGGACTAGCGGGAGCTCCGCAGTACTTC. It translates to CASSMGLAGAPQYF. Full variable domain (missing parts from reference TRBV5-1 and TRBJ2-7): KAGVTQTPRYLIKTRGQQVTLSCSPISGHRSVSWYQQTPGQGLQFLFEYFSETQRNKGNFPGRFSGRQFSNSRSEMNVSTLELGDSALYLCASSMGLAGAPQYFGPGTRLTVT.

CDR3 amino acids: CAISEYSQETQYF. DNA for the CDR3: TGTGCCATCAGTGAGTACAGCCAAGAGACCCAGTACTTC. This chain uses TRBV10-3 with TRBJ2-5; the D is unclear. The V gene lost 1 base and the J gene lost 1 base, with 4 bases spanning the gap. Germline V lookup: CDR1 ENHRY, CDR2 SYGVKD. This CDR3 is 13 amino acids long.

This clone was seen a few times. This chain uses TRBV6-6 with TRBJ2-1; 7 nucleotides line up with TRBD1. The length of the CDR3 is 12 residues. Germline CDR1 reads MNHNY; CDR2 reads SVGAGI (reference sequence). V was clipped by 2 bases and J by 8 bases; unmatched bases: 0. This chain's CDR3 is CASSYQGDEQFF. CDR3 DNA: TGTGCCAGCAGTTACCAGGGGGATGAGCAGTTCTTC.

The chain combines TRBV21-1 with TRBJ1-3; the table's TRBD1 call for D was not verified on the DNA. TRBV21-1 is tagged as a pseudogene. The CDR3 is 16 residues long. The DNA of the CDR3 is TGTGCCAGCAGCAAAGGACAGGAAGGCTCTGGAAACACCATATATTTT. Protein sequence: CASSKGQEGSGNTIYF.

V and J are TRBV27 and TRBJ2-5, with a tentative D call TRBD1 (5 bases). CDR3 length: 15 residues. The V end lost 5 bases, the J end lost 4 bases, and 17 bases lay between the germline ends. Germline CDR1 reads MNHEY; CDR2 reads SMNVEV (reference sequence). DNA for the CDR3: TGTGCCAGCAGTCCGTGGGTGGGGCCGCGAGAGACCCAGTACTTC. Translating it yields CASSPWVGPRETQYF.

The chain couples TRBV2 to TRBJ2-2; 8 bases line up with TRBD2. The germline V gene has CDR1 SNHLY and CDR2 FYNNEI. V dropped 8 bases and J dropped 3; count of bases not matched to a gene: 2. The CDR3 runs to 13 residues. The CDR3 DNA is TGTGCCAGCTCACTAGCGGACACCGGGGAGCTGTTTTTT. Protein sequence: CASSLADTGELFF.

The rearrangement uses TRBV4-1 and TRBJ2-3, with 8 bases identical to TRBD1. The CDR3 sequence is 16 residues long. With 1 base clipped from V and 4 bases from J, the junction kept 7 bases outside the gene matches. Germline V gene sequence: CDR1 MGHRA, CDR2 YSYEKL. The CDR3 loop is CASSQVTRGPADTQYF. CDR3 in DNA: TGCGCCAGCAGCCAAGTGACCAGGGGGCCCGCAGATACGCAGTATTTT.

This chain joins TRBV5-1 and TRBJ1-2; D might be TRBD1 (5 bases). Trimming took 1 base from V and 8 from J, leaving 15 bases between them. The CDR3 sequence is 14 residues long. Germline CDR1 and CDR2: SGHRS and YFSETQ. DNA of the CDR3: TGCGCCAGCAGCTTGTCTCAGGGTGAAAGGGGCTACACCTTC. Residues: CASSLSQGERGYTF. Full variable domain (remainder filled in from reference TRBV5-1 and TRBJ1-2): KAGVTQTPRYLIKTRGQQVTLSCSPISGHRSVSWYQQTPGQGLQFLFEYFSETQRNKGNFPGRFSGRQFSNSRSEMNVSTLELGDSALYLCASSLSQGERGYTFGSGTRLTVV.

The V and J genes are TRBV28 and TRBJ2-1; TRBD1 agrees at 7 bases. With 10 bases clipped from V and 4 bases from J, the junction kept 10 bases outside the gene matches. Germline V CDR1 and CDR2: MDHEN, SYDVKM. The CDR3 is 14 residues long. This CDR3 is CATHAGDRYNEQFF. In nucleotides, the CDR3 is TGTGCCACCCATGCCGGGGACAGATACAATGAGCAGTTCTTC.

The chain joins TRBV21-1 to TRBJ2-3; the D call of TRBD2 is as the table states it, not checked on the DNA. TRBV21-1 is designated a pseudogene. The CDR3 contains 13 residues. CDR3 in amino acids: CASSKPSSDTQYF. The CDR3 bases are TGTGCCAGCAGCAAACCAAGCTCGGATACGCAGTATTTT.

Note on this clone: One end of the junction varies from germline; a read error may be responsible. The chain is built from TRBV7-9 and TRBJ1-1, with D uncertain. This CDR3 contains 13 residues. The germline V gene encodes CDR1 SEHNR and CDR2 FQNEAQ (reference sequence). The CDR3 region is CSSSLLGNTEAFF. CDR3 sequence (DNA): TGTTCCAGCAGCTTACTAGGGAACACTGAAGCTTTCTTT. The whole variable domain, remainder taken from reference TRBV7-9 and TRBJ1-1, is DTGVSQNPRHKITKRGQNVTFRCDPISEHNRLYWYRQTLGQGPEFLTYFQNEAQLEKSRLLSDRFSAERPKGSFSTLEIQRTEQGDSAMYLCSSSLLGNTEAFFGQGTRLTVV.

The chain is built from TRBV6-6 and TRBJ2-7; TRBD2 is a possible D gene (6 bases). V lost 7 bases to trimming and J lost 2 bases, with 15 bases between them. The CDR3 loop spans 14 amino acids. From germline, CDR1 is MNHNY and CDR2 SVGAGI (reference sequence). CDR3 bases: TGTGCCAGCACCCCCGGAGGGCAAACCTACGAGCAGTACTTC. As protein: CASTPGGQTYEQYF.